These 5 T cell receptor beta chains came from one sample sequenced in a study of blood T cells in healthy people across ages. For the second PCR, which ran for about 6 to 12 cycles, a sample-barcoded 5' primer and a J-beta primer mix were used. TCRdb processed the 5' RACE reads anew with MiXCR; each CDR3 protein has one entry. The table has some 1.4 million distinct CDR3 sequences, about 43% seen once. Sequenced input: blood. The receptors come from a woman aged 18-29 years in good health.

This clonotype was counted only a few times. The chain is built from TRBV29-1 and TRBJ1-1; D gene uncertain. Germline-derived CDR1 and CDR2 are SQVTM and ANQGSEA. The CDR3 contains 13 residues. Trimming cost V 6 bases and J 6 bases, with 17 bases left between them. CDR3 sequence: CSVDSPKAPEAFF. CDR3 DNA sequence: TGCAGCGTGGACTCACCAAAGGCCCCTGAAGCTTTCTTT.

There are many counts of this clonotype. CDR3 region: CASSVGSKNIQYF. In nucleotides, the CDR3 is TGTGCCAGCAGCGTAGGGTCCAAAAACATTCAGTACTTC. This chain links TRBV9 with TRBJ2-4, with D unclear. Germline values: CDR1 SGDLS, CDR2 YYNGEE. There are 13 residues in the CDR3. Between the trimmed V and J ends, which lost 0 bases and 2 bases, there was a span of 3 bases.

The CDR3 DNA reads as TGTGCCAGCAGTACTCTGGCAGGGCCCATCTACGAGCAGTACTTC. It yields the protein CASSTLAGPIYEQYF. This chain joins TRBV6-1 and TRBJ2-7; tentative D call: TRBD1 (5 bases). V was shortened by 5 bases and J by 3 bases, with 17 bases between the two germline ends. This CDR3 has 15 residues. Germline V CDR1 and CDR2: MNHNS, SASEGT.

CDR3 loop: CATSDPQVSGANVLTF. CDR3 DNA: TGTGCCACCAGTGACCCCCAGGTCTCTGGGGCCAACGTCCTGACTTTC. V is TRBV24-1 and J is TRBJ2-6; D remains ambiguous. Germline values: CDR1 KGHDR, CDR2 SFDVKD. The ends were cut back, 4 bases at V and 0 bases at J, with 9 bases in the middle. The CDR3 spans 16 residues.

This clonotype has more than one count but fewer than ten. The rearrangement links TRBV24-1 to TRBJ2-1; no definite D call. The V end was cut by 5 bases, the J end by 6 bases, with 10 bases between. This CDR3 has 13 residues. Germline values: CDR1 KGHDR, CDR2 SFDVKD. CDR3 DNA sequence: TGTGCCACCAGTGGCTCAGATGTCAATGAGCAGTTCTTC. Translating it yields CATSGSDVNEQFF.